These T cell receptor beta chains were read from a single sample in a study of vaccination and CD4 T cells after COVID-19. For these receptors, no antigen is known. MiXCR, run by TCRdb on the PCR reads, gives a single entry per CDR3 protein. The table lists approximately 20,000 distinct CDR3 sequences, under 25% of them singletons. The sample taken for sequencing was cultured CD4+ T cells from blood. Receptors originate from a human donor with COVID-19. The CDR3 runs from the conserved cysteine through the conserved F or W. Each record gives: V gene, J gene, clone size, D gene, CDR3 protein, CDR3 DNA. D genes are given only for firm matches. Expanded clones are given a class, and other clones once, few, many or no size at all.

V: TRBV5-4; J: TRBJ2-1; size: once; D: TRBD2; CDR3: CASSSQAGGNEQFF; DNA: TGTGCCAGCAGCTCGCAAGCGGGGGGTAATGAGCAGTTCTTC
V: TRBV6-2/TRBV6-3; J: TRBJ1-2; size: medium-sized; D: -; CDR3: CASSYSAIRSSF; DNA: TGTGCCAGCAGTTACTCCGCGATCCGGTCCTCCTTC
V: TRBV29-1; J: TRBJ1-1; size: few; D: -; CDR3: CSGTTGNTEAFF; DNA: TGCAGCGGCACGACAGGGAACACTGAAGCTTTCTTT
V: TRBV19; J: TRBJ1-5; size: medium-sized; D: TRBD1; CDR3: CASNRKGVTGFQPQHF; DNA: TGTGCCAGTAACAGAAAGGGTGTGACAGGGTTTCAGCCCCAGCATTTT
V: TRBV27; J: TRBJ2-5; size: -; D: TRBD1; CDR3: CASRLQGAETQYF; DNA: TGTGCCAGCAGGCTACAGGGGGCTGAGACCCAGTACTTC
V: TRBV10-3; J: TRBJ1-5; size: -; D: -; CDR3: CAIRETGPINQPQHF; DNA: TGTGCCATCAGGGAAACGGGGCCAATCAATCAGCCCCAGCATTTT
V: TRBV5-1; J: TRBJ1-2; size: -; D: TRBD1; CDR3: CASSLGDRANYGYTF; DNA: TGCGCCAGCAGCCTAGGGGACAGGGCTAACTATGGCTACACCTTC
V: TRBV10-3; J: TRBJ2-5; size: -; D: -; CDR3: CAISERVGGLETQYF; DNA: TGTGCCATCAGTGAGCGTGTCGGGGGCTTAGAGACCCAGTACTTC
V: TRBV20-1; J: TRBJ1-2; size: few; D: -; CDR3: CRASTEVAPVGYGYTF; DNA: TGCAGAGCAAGTACAGAGGTGGCGCCCGTGGGCTATGGCTACACCTTC
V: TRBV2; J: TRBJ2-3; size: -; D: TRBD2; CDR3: CASSELGGGALSRTDTQYF; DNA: TGTGCCAGCAGTGAACTGGGCGGGGGGGCGCTCTCTCGCACAGATACGCAGTATTTT
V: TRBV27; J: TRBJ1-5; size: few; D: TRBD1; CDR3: CASSFRGQQGNNQPQHF; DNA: TGTGCCAGCAGTTTTAGGGGTCAACAGGGGAACAATCAGCCCCAGCATTTT
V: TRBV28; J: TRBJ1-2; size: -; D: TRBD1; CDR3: CASSLGQGTTYGYTF; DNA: TGTGCCAGCAGCCTTGGACAGGGAACGACCTATGGCTACACCTTC
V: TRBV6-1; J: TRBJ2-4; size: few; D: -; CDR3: CASSEGKGRDIQYF; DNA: TGTGCCAGCAGTGAAGGTAAAGGTAGAGACATTCAGTACTTC
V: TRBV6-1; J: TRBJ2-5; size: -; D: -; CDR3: CASRSGETQYF; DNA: TGTGCCAGTCGGTCCGGGGAGACCCAGTACTTC
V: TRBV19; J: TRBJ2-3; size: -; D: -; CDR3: CASGQGDTQYF; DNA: TGTGCCAGTGGGCAGGGGGATACGCAGTATTTT
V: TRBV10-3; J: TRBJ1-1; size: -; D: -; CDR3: CAISSTRDKAEAFF; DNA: TGTGCCATCAGTAGTACCCGGGACAAGGCTGAAGCTTTCTTT
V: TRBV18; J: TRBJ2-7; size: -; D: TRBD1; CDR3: CASSRTGSSYEQYF; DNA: TGTGCCAGCTCACGGACAGGGAGCTCCTACGAGCAGTACTTC
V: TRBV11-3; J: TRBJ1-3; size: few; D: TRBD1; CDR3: CASSSNRGPGGNTIYF; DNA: TGTGCCAGCAGCTCAAACAGGGGGCCGGGAGGAAACACCATATATTTT
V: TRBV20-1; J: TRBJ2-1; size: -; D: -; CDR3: CSASRTVSSNNEQFF; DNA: TGCAGTGCTAGTCGGACGGTGAGCTCCAACAATGAGCAGTTCTTC
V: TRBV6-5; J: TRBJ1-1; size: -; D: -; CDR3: CASSYSSYAGRSETEAFF; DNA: TGTGCCAGCAGTTACTCGAGCTACGCAGGCCGGTCGGAAACTGAAGCTTTCTTT
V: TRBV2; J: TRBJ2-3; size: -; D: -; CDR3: CASSPSGSLSTDTQYF; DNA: TGTGCCAGCAGCCCGTCCGGGTCCCTAAGCACAGATACGCAGTATTTT
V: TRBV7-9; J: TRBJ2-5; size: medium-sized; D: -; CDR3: CASSLQTGLETQYF; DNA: TGTGCCAGCAGCTTACAGACAGGCTTAGAGACCCAGTACTTC
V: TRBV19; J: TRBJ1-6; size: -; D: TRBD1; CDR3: CASTGTGGAGSPLHF; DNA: TGTGCCAGTACTGGGACAGGGGGCGCGGGATCACCCCTCCACTTT
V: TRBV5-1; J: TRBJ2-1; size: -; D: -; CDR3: CASSGRLQKHEQFF; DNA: TGCGCCAGCAGTGGACGTTTACAGAAGCATGAGCAGTTCTTC
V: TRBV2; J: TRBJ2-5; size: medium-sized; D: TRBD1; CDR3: CASSRRGDRGIQETQYF; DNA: TGTGCCAGCAGCCGGAGGGGGGACAGGGGTATCCAAGAGACCCAGTACTTC
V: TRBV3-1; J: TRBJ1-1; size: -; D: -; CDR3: CASSQGLRGTEAFF; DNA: TGTGCCAGCAGCCAAGGGCTGCGGGGCACTGAAGCTTTCTTT
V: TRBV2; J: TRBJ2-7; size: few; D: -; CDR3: CASSDVTIGSYEQYF; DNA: TGTGCCAGCAGTGACGTAACCATTGGCTCCTACGAGCAGTACTTC
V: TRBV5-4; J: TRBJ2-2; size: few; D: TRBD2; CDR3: CASSVPTSGGNTGELFF; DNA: TGTGCCAGCAGCGTTCCGACTAGCGGGGGGAACACCGGGGAGCTGTTTTTT
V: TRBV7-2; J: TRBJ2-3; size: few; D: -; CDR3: CASSLVGAGSTDTQYF; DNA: TGTGCCAGCAGCTTAGTGGGTGCGGGGAGCACAGATACGCAGTATTTT
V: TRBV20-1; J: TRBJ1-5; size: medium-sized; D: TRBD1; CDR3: CSARSTGGINQPQHF; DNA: TGCAGTGCCCGAAGTACAGGGGGTATTAATCAGCCCCAGCATTTT
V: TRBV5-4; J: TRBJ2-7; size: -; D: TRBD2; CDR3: CASSRAGGNSYEQYF; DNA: TGTGCCAGCAGTCGCGCGGGGGGGAACTCCTACGAGCAGTACTTC
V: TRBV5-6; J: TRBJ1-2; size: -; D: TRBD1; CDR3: CASRLDRGFGYTF; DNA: TGTGCCAGCAGATTGGACAGGGGCTTCGGCTACACCTTC
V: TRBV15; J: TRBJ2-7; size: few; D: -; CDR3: CATSRGGPGAYEQYF; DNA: TGTGCCACCAGCAGAGGTGGGCCCGGAGCCTACGAGCAGTACTTC
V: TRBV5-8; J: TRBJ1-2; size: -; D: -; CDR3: CASSPRTGGSSLGYTF; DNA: TGTGCCAGCAGCCCGAGGACGGGTGGCAGTAGTCTTGGCTACACCTTC
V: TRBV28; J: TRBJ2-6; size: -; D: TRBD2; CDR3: CASSTPGRGVSGANVLTF; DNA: TGTGCCAGCAGTACACCCGGGAGGGGAGTCTCTGGGGCCAACGTCCTGACTTTC
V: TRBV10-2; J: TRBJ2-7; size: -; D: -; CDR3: CASSESYEQYF; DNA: TGCGCCAGCAGTGAGTCGTACGAGCAGTACTTC
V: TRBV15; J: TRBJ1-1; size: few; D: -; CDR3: CATSRGRGDTEAFF; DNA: TGTGCCACCAGCAGAGGCCGGGGCGACACTGAAGCTTTCTTT
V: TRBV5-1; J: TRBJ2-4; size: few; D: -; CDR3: CASSLGRGGKNIQYF; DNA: TGCGCCAGCAGCTTGGGCAGGGGGGGCAAAAACATTCAGTACTTC
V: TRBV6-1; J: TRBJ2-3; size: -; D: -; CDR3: CASKVGQGPTDTQYF; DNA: TGTGCCAGCAAAGTTGGTCAGGGGCCCACAGATACGCAGTATTTT
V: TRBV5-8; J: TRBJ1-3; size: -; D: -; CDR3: CASSWGRRNTIYF; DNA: TGTGCCAGCAGTTGGGGACGGCGAAACACCATATATTTT